This T cell receptor beta chain was documented in a study of cytomegalovirus exposure and HLA in healthy donors. Study results and caveats: Among the CMV-associated chains, a few were confirmed in vitro as specific for CMV antigens. The classifier reportedly diagnosed cytomegalovirus status with high sensitivity and specificity. Cytomegalovirus-associated status was assigned to 150 to 200 TCR beta chains.

Clones were sequenced by immunoSEQ multiplex PCR, and TCRdb holds only the in-frame ones, with some missing. The sample carries roughly 330,000 clones, roughly nine tenths recorded once. Germline CDR1 reads SGHRS; CDR2 reads YFSETQ. The CDR3 runs 15 residues. The ends lost 1 base at V and 7 bases at J; junction bases unmatched: 10. The donors were part of the validation cohort, which consisted of about 120 subjects and was separate from the first cohort of 666 subjects. Comment on this clone: Its antigen is unknown.

Sequencing input: PBMCs. The chain employs TRBV5-1 and TRBJ1-1; TRBD1 matches at 7 bases. This sequence was found in a woman in her 30s in good health and CMV-seropositive. CDR3 coding DNA: TGCGCCAGCAGCTTGCCAGGGGACAACAGGGGTGAAGCTTTCTTT. This encodes CASSLPGDNRGEAFF.